This TCR beta chain was identified during a study of cytomegalovirus exposure and HLA in healthy donors. The table came from immunoSEQ multiplex PCR; TCRdb's copy has only in-frame clones and leaves some out. This sample has about 63,000 clones, with more than 80% found just once. This clonotype originated in a woman between 18 and 29 years old in good health and CMV-seronegative. Sequenced: PBMCs.

CDR3 in DNA: TGTGCCAGCAGCTTATTAGGTTCAGGATTCGAGCAGTACTTC. Protein product: CASSLLGSGFEQYF. The J gene is TRBJ2-7, the V gene TRBV7-2, with no clear D. The V gene's germline CDR1 is SGHTA and CDR2 FQGNSA. V was pared by 2 bases and J by 6 bases, with 14 bases between. The CDR3 is 14 residues long.